The 16 T cell receptor beta chains below were found in one sample sequenced in a study of T cell responses to AZD1222 COVID-19 vaccine. Here immunoSEQ multiplex PCR was the method, and the copy in TCRdb shows in-frame clones only, minus some. The table records more than 110,000 clones, over 90% of them present only once. This sample comprised peripheral blood, obtained on day 0 of AZD1222 vaccination. Receptors were obtained from an adult in good health.

The chain combines TRBV3-1 (or the pseudogene TRBV3-2) with TRBJ1-1, with unresolved D. The V end lost 0 bases, the J end lost 0 bases, and 5 bases lay between the germline ends. The CDR3 spans 14 residues. Germline V gene data show CDR1 as LGHDT and CDR2 as YNNKEL (reference sequence). This CDR3 is CASSQDNLNTEAFF. CDR3 nucleotides: TGTGCCAGCAGCCAAGACAACCTGAACACTGAAGCTTTCTTT.

The rearrangement links TRBV19 to TRBJ1-3, with D possibly being TRBD1 (6 bases). CDR3 length: 16 residues. Germline V gene lookup returns CDR1 LNHDA and CDR2 SQIVND (reference sequence). V lost 8 bases and J 4 bases, leaving 21 bases between the germline ends. Written as DNA, the CDR3 is TGTGCCAGTGGGTTCACAGGGCAGTGGTCCGGAAACACCATATATTTT. This translates into CASGFTGQWSGNTIYF.

The chain recombines TRBV7-3 with TRBJ2-1, with unresolved D. Germline V gene sequence: CDR1 SGHTA, CDR2 FQGTGA. CDR3 length: 14 residues. With 2 bases removed from V and 6 bases from J, the gap between germline ends came to 11 bases. CDR3 nucleotide sequence: TGTGCCAGCAGCTTATTCTGTAGGGCCAATGAGCAGTTCTTC. Its translation is CASSLFCRANEQFF.

On this clone itself: One junction end disagrees with the germline gene, perhaps due to a read error. This chain connects TRBV7-7 to TRBJ2-2, with D perhaps TRBD2 (5 bases). The CDR3 consists of 18 residues. The germline V gene has CDR1 SSHAT and CDR2 FNYEAQ (reference sequence). CDR3 region: CASSLKPPDGGYTGELFF. In DNA, the CDR3 is TGTGCTAGCAGCTTAAAACCCCCCGACGGCGGGTACACCGGGGAGCTGTTTTTT.

The V and J genes are TRBV15 and TRBJ1-2; the D is unclear. The V gene lost 0 bases and the J gene lost 0 bases, with 14 bases spanning the gap. CDR1 is LNHNV and CDR2 is YYDKDF in the germline V gene (reference sequence). The CDR3 contains 17 residues. The CDR3 nucleotides are TGTGCCACCAGCAGAGATCGAGCGGCAGAAACTAACTATGGCTACACCTTC. Encoded protein: CATSRDRAAETNYGYTF.

V usage is TRBV4-1 and J usage is TRBJ2-7; D is undetermined. The CDR3 sequence is 14 residues long. The germline V gene encodes CDR1 MGHRA and CDR2 YSYEKL. V shed 0 bases and J shed 7 bases, with 13 bases lying between them. The DNA of the CDR3 is TGCGCCAGCAGCCAAGAGTCCATCGGCCGAGAGCAGTACTTC. It yields the protein CASSQESIGREQYF.

The CDR3 is CAWSVRLVNEQFF. CDR3 DNA: TGTGCCTGGAGTGTACGGCTAGTGAATGAGCAGTTCTTC. V gene TRBV30 combines with J gene TRBJ2-1; D gene uncertain. With 0 bases removed from V and 7 bases from J, the gap between germline ends came to 10 bases. The germline CDR1 and CDR2 sequences are GTSNPN and SVGIG (reference sequence). The CDR3 contains 13 residues.

This chain connects TRBV5-1 to TRBJ2-7, with D possibly TRBD2 on 6 matching bases. CDR3 length: 16 amino acids. Germline V CDR1 and CDR2: SGHRS, YFSETQ. Trimming shortened V by 0 bases and J by 2 bases, and 15 bases separated the two germline ends. The CDR3 region has the DNA TGCGCCAGCAGCTTGGGGGGCGGGACGGAAGCCTACGAGCAGTACTTC. Its translation is CASSLGGGTEAYEQYF.

The V gene is TRBV7-6, the J gene TRBJ2-7; 9 nucleotides line up with TRBD2. V was pared by 1 base and J by 4 bases, with 5 bases of the junction left unmatched. The V gene's germline CDR1 is SGHVS and CDR2 FNYEAQ. This CDR3 is built from 15 residues. The CDR3 sequence: CASSLGAGGFYEQYF. DNA for the CDR3: TGTGCCAGCAGCTTAGGGGCGGGAGGGTTTTACGAGCAGTACTTC.

The chain joins TRBV7-2 to TRBJ2-3; 7 bases are a match to TRBD2. V lost 0 bases, J lost 7 bases, and 7 bases stayed unmatched. Per the germline V gene, CDR1 is SGHTA and CDR2 is FQGNSA. This CDR3 region has 15 residues. CDR3 sequence: CASSLARLAVNTQYF. CDR3 coding DNA: TGTGCCAGCAGCTTAGCAAGGCTAGCGGTAAATACGCAGTATTTT.

J is TRBJ1-1 and V is TRBV12-3 or TRBV12-4; D is ambiguous. The CDR3 contains 12 residues. For the CDR3, the DNA is TGTGTCAACCGAGCCCTGAACACTGAAGCTTTCTTT. It is translated as CVNRALNTEAFF.

This clone was detected only once. The chain carries TRBV28 and TRBJ2-6, with D possibly TRBD1 on 6 matching bases. This CDR3 is 15 amino acids long. The germline gives CDR1 MDHEN, CDR2 SYDVKM. Trimming left V 10 bases short and J 0 bases short, with 13 bases between. The CDR3 bases are TGTGCCACCCTAGGGGGTTCCTCTGGGGCCAACGTCCTGACTTTC. Translation: CATLGGSSGANVLTF.

The rearrangement joins TRBV5-1 to TRBJ2-1, with TRBD2 matching over 8 bases. The CDR3 is 15 amino acids. Looked up from germline, CDR1 is SGHRS and CDR2 is YFSETQ. V lost 4 bases, J lost 7 bases, and 10 bases stayed unmatched. The CDR3 loop is CASSEGSGNINEQFF. The CDR3 DNA reads as TGCGCCAGCAGCGAAGGTAGCGGGAACATTAATGAGCAGTTCTTC.

The chain uses TRBV18 and TRBJ1-2; 8 nucleotides agree with TRBD1. This CDR3 has 15 amino acids. Germline V CDR1 and CDR2: KGHSH, LQKENI. Losses at the gene ends were 6 bases for V and 6 bases for J; bases not matched to a gene: 12. CDR3 nucleotides: TGTGCCAGCTCCCGATATCAGGGGGCGCAAGATGGCTACACCTTC. It specifies CASSRYQGAQDGYTF.

The CDR3 sequence: CASHTTSGSPDTQYF. The CDR3 DNA reads as TGCGCCAGCCATACAACTAGCGGGAGTCCAGATACGCAGTATTTT. The chain uses TRBV5-1 and TRBJ2-3; 11 positions match TRBD2. The CDR3 length is 15 residues. Per germline, CDR1 SGHRS and CDR2 YFSETQ. Trimming cost V 7 bases and J 4 bases; bases outside gene matches: 8.

The chain couples TRBV19 to TRBJ2-1; TRBD2 aligns across 9 bases. This CDR3 contains 15 residues. CDR1 and CDR2 (germline): LNHDA, SQIVND (reference sequence). Unmatched junction bases numbered 10, after V lost 5 bases and J lost 8 bases. CDR3 amino acids: CASSGPGLAAHEQFF. Here the CDR3 DNA reads TGTGCCAGTAGTGGACCGGGACTAGCTGCCCATGAGCAGTTCTTC.